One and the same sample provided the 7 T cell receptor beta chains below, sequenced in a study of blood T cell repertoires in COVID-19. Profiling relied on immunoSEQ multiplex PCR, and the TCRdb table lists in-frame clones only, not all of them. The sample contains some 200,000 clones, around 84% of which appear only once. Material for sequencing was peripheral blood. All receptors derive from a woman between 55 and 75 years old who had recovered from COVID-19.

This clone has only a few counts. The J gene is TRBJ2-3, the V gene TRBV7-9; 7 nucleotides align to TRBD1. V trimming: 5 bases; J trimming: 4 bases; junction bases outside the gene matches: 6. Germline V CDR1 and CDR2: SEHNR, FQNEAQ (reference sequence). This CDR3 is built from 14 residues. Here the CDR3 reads CASSRGGAADTQYF. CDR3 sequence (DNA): TGTGCCAGCAGCAGAGGGGGCGCGGCAGATACGCAGTATTTT.

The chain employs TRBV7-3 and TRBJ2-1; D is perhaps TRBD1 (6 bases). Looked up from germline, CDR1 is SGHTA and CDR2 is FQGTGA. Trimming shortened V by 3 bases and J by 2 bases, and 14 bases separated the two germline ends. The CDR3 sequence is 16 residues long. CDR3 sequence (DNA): TGTGCCAGCAGCTTTTCCGGGACAAGCCCCTACAATGAGCAGTTCTTC. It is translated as CASSFSGTSPYNEQFF.

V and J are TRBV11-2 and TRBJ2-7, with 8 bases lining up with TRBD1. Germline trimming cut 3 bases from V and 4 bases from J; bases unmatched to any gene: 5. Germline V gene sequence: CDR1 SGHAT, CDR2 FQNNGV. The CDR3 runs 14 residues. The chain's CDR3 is CASSFRDRRYEQYF. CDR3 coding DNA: TGTGCCAGCAGCTTCCGGGACAGGCGGTACGAGCAGTACTTC.

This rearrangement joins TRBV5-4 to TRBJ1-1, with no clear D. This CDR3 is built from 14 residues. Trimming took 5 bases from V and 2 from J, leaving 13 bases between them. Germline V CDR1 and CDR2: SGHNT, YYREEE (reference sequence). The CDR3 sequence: CASRSGSLNTEAFF. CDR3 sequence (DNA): TGTGCCAGCAGGAGCGGCTCACTTAACACTGAAGCTTTCTTT.

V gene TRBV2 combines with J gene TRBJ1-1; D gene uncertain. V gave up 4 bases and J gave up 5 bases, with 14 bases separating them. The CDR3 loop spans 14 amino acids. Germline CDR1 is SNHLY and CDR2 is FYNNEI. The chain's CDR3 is CASSGPPSGTEAFF. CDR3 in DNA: TGTGCCAGCAGTGGGCCGCCCTCGGGGACTGAAGCTTTCTTT.

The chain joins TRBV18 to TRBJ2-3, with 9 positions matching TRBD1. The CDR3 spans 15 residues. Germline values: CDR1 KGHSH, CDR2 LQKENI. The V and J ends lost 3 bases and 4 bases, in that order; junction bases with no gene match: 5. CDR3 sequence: CASSPGQGSADTQYF. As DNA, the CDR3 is TGTGCCAGCTCACCGGGACAGGGTAGCGCAGATACGCAGTATTTT.

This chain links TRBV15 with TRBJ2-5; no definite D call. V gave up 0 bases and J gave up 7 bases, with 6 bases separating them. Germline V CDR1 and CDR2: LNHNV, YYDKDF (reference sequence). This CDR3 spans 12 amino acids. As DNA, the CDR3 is TGTGCCACCAGCAGAGATCACGGGACCCAGTACTTC. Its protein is CATSRDHGTQYF.